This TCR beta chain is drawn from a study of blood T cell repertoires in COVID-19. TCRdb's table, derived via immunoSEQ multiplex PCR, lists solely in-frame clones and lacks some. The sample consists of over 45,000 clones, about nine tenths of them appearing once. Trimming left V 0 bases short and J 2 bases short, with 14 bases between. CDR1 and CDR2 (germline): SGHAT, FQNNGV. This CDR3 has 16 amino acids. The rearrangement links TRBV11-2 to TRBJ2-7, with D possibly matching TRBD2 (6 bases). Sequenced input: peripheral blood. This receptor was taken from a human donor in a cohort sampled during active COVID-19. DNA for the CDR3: TGTGCCAGCAGCTTAGAGTGGTCACGGGGGACCTACGAGCAGTACTTC. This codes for CASSLEWSRGTYEQYF. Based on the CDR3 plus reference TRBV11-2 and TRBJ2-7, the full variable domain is EAGVAQSPRYKIIEKRQSVAFWCNPISGHATLYWYQQILGQGPKLLIQFQNNGVVDDSQLPKDRFSAERLKGVDSTLKIQPAKLEDSAVYLCASSLEWSRGTYEQYFGPGTRLTVT.